Presented here are 20 T cell receptor beta chains from one specimen sequenced in a study of CD8+ T cells in alopecia areata. Noted treatment: oral pan-JAK inhibitor, 5-10 mg twice daily. In each case, RNA was isolated and then reverse transcribed into cDNA as the sequencing template. Assay used: immunoSEQ multiplex PCR; TCRdb lists only in-frame clones, some missing. The sample contains approximately 150,000 clones, approximately 57% of which appear only once. The sample in question was CD4+ T cells sorted from blood, obtained at week 24, from a patient treated with tofacitinib. All receptors come from a human donor with alopecia areata.

The genes are TRBV6-5 and TRBJ2-5; D not resolved. Germline CDR1 and CDR2: MNHEY and SVGAGI. The CDR3 sequence is 12 residues long. V was cut by 6 bases and J by 7 bases, with 12 bases left in between. The CDR3 sequence: CASSGKRGTQYF. In DNA form, the CDR3 reads TGTGCCAGCAGCGGAAAACGAGGGACCCAGTACTTC.

This CDR3 reads CASSSSGGKGAYTF. In DNA, the CDR3 is TGTGCCAGCAGCTCCTCTGGGGGAAAGGGGGCCTACACCTTC. The J gene is TRBJ1-2, the V gene TRBV7-9, with TRBD1 identical over 7 bases. Unmatched junction bases numbered 12, after V lost 4 bases and J lost 10 bases. This CDR3 comprises 14 residues. Germline-derived CDR1 and CDR2 are SEHNR and FQNEAQ (reference sequence).

This clone is a singleton in its sample. The chain employs TRBV5-1 and TRBJ2-5; 9 bases agree with TRBD2. Germline CDR1 SGHRS, CDR2 YFSETQ. The CDR3 is made up of 15 amino acids. The trim removed 2 bases at V and 1 base at J, leaving 3 bases unmatched. The CDR3: CASSLALAGQETQYF. Written as DNA, the CDR3 is TGCGCCAGCAGCTTAGCACTAGCGGGCCAAGAGACCCAGTACTTC.

J is TRBJ1-1 and V is TRBV29-1; a possible D gene is TRBD1 (5 bases). Trimming removed 4 bases at V and 1 base at J, with 10 bases between. CDR1 is SQVTM and CDR2 is ANQGSEA in the germline V gene. The CDR3 length is 13 residues. The CDR3 coding sequence is TGCAGCGTTGGTCGGCAGGGGAACACTGAAGCTTTCTTT. This sequence encodes CSVGRQGNTEAFF.

This chain connects TRBV4-2 to TRBJ2-5; D ambiguous. V shed 0 bases and J shed 5 bases, with 7 bases lying between them. The CDR3 is made up of 13 amino acids. Germline CDR1 reads LGHNA; CDR2 reads YNFKEQ. CDR3 nucleotides: TGTGCCAGCAGCCAAGATTTTGACGAGACCCAGTACTTC. It specifies CASSQDFDETQYF.

This clone appeared a single time. The chain recombines TRBV18 with TRBJ1-6; D is ambiguous. V lost 3 bases and J lost 8, with 14 bases in between. The length of the CDR3 is 15 residues. The germline gives CDR1 KGHSH, CDR2 LQKENI. CDR3 in DNA: TGTGCCAGCTCACCTGCGGGAAGCTCGTATTCACCCCTCCACTTT. Protein: CASSPAGSSYSPLHF.

The genes are TRBV7-9 and TRBJ1-2; 8 bases agree with TRBD1. The junction had 11 bases not matched to a gene; V was cut back by 0 bases and J by 5 bases. Germline CDR1 SEHNR, CDR2 FQNEAQ (reference sequence). There are 17 residues in the CDR3. The CDR3 DNA is TGTGCCAGCAGCTTAGCTTCGGCGCAGGGGGCGATTTATGGCTACACCTTC. Protein product: CASSLASAQGAIYGYTF. The variable domain in full, completed from reference TRBV7-9 and TRBJ1-2, reads DTGVSQNPRHKITKRGQNVTFRCDPISEHNRLYWYRQTLGQGPEFLTYFQNEAQLEKSRLLSDRFSAERPKGSFSTLEIQRTEQGDSAMYLCASSLASAQGAIYGYTFGSGTRLTVV.

This sequence joins TRBV25-1 and TRBJ1-1; a weak D match, TRBD1 (6 bases). This CDR3 is built from 13 residues. Trimming removed 7 bases at V and 6 bases at J, with 15 bases between. Germline V gives CDR1 MGHDK, CDR2 SYGVNS. CDR3 region: CASIQGGNPEAFF. Here the CDR3 DNA reads TGTGCCAGCATACAGGGAGGTAACCCTGAAGCTTTCTTT. Variable domain in full (rest from reference TRBV25-1 and TRBJ1-1): EADIYQTPRYLVIGTGKKITLECSQTMGHDKMYWYQQDPGMELHLIHYSYGVNSTEKGDLSSESTVSRIRTEHFPLTLESARPSHTSQYLCASIQGGNPEAFFGQGTRLTVV.

The V call is TRBV11-2, the J call TRBJ2-2; D is unclear. In germline, CDR1 is SGHAT, CDR2 FQNNGV. This CDR3 has 14 residues. V was cut by 1 base and J by 6 bases, with 9 bases left in between. CDR3 protein: CASSLVLSPGELFF. Here the CDR3 DNA reads TGTGCCAGCAGCTTAGTGTTGAGCCCCGGGGAGCTGTTTTTT.

The rearrangement joins TRBV9 to TRBJ2-3; D call uncertain. The V gene lost 2 bases and the J gene lost 3 bases, with 13 bases spanning the gap. This CDR3 has 15 residues. Germline CDR1 reads SGDLS; CDR2 reads YYNGEE. This CDR3 is CASSVRLSETDTQYF. The DNA for the CDR3 is TGTGCCAGCAGCGTGAGACTGAGTGAGACAGATACGCAGTATTTT.

This sequence joins TRBV4-1 and TRBJ2-3; 7 nucleotides agree with TRBD1. CDR1 and CDR2 (germline): MGHRA, YSYEKL. Trimming at V came to 5 bases and at J to 2 bases, leaving 7 bases not matched to a gene. The CDR3 extends over 15 amino acids. DNA of the CDR3: TGCGCCAGCAGCAGGGGACAGCCGTACACAGATACGCAGTATTTT. As protein: CASSRGQPYTDTQYF.

This clone was picked up a small number of times. The chain has TRBV9 and TRBJ2-7; D unclear. The germline V gene has CDR1 SGDLS and CDR2 YYNGEE. This CDR3 is built from 15 residues. Between the trimmed V and J ends, which lost 4 bases and 2 bases, there was a span of 16 bases. For the CDR3, the DNA is TGTGCCAGCAGCCACCGGGTCGGGCCTGCCTACGAGCAGTACTTC. This gives the protein CASSHRVGPAYEQYF.

The gene calls are TRBV29-1 and TRBJ1-1, with no clear D. The CDR3 has 10 amino acids. Germline V gives CDR1 SQVTM, CDR2 ANQGSEA. Trimming shortened V by 2 bases and J by 11 bases, and 9 bases separated the two germline ends. DNA of the CDR3: TGCAGCGTTGAAATAGGCAGGGCTTTCTTT. Protein sequence: CSVEIGRAFF.

The V gene is TRBV25-1, the J gene TRBJ1-2; D is unresolved. V lost 5 bases and J 7 bases, leaving 8 bases between the germline ends. This CDR3 is 11 amino acids long. In germline, CDR1 is MGHDK, CDR2 SYGVNS. The chain's CDR3 is CASSNSFGYTF. The CDR3 region has the DNA TGTGCCAGCAGTAATTCTTTTGGCTACACCTTC.

V gene TRBV5-1 combines with J gene TRBJ2-7, with D unclear. Germline CDR1 SGHRS, CDR2 YFSETQ. V lost 7 bases and J lost 5, with 16 bases in between. The CDR3 totals 13 residues. The CDR3: CASVRVPTHEQYF. The CDR3 nucleotides are TGCGCCAGCGTCCGGGTCCCTACCCACGAGCAGTACTTC.

The rearrangement joins TRBV5-1 to TRBJ2-3; D call uncertain. The CDR3 covers 13 residues. The germline gives CDR1 SGHRS, CDR2 YFSETQ. The germline V and J ends were trimmed by 6 bases and 1 base, with 9 bases remaining between them. The CDR3 nucleotides read TGCGCCAGCATCCCCGACGGCACAGATACGCAGTATTTT. Its protein product is CASIPDGTDTQYF.

This clone turned up a few times. This sample also contains other DNA sequences that code for the same CDR3. The chain couples TRBV30 to TRBJ2-7, with unresolved D. Germline V CDR1 and CDR2: GTSNPN, SVGIG (reference sequence). V lost 0 bases and J lost 1, with 1 base in between. The CDR3 contains 11 residues. The CDR3 coding sequence is TGTGCCTGGAGTGTATCCTACGAGCAGTACTTC. It is translated as CAWSVSYEQYF.

This clone was detected a few times. V and J are TRBV5-1 and TRBJ1-5; D is unclear. V shed 3 bases and J shed 2 bases, with 6 bases lying between them. In germline, CDR1 is SGHRS, CDR2 YFSETQ. This CDR3 is built from 13 residues. The CDR3 spells CASSWSGNQPQHF. In DNA, the CDR3 is TGCGCCAGCAGCTGGTCGGGCAATCAGCCCCAGCATTTT.

The V and J genes are TRBV29-1 and TRBJ1-1; no definite D call. V lost 3 bases and J lost 0, with 11 bases in between. Germline CDR1 reads SQVTM; CDR2 reads ANQGSEA. The CDR3 has 14 amino acids. The CDR3 loop reads CSVDMGRVNTEAFF. In DNA form, the CDR3 reads TGCAGCGTTGATATGGGCAGAGTGAACACTGAAGCTTTCTTT.

This chain uses TRBV7-8 with TRBJ2-7; the D call may be TRBD1 or TRBD2 (5 bases each). This CDR3 comprises 15 residues. V was trimmed by 5 bases and J by 1 base, leaving 15 bases between them. CDR1 and CDR2 from the germline V gene are SGHVS and FQNEAQ. CDR3 amino acids: CASSGRGRLSYEQYF. The CDR3 DNA reads TGTGCCAGCAGCGGACGGGGACGGCTATCCTACGAGCAGTACTTC.